This T cell receptor beta chain was recovered during a study of CD8+ T cells in alopecia areata. Following extraction, RNA underwent reverse transcription to cDNA, which served as the sequencing template. Clones were read by immunoSEQ multiplex PCR, and TCRdb kept only the in-frame ones, dropping some. Of 150,000 to 200,000 clones listed, 50% to 70% are singletons. Researchers gathered lesional scalp punch biopsies and peripheral blood from patients with alopecia areata. Germline assignment: CDR1 SQVTM and CDR2 ANQGSEA. Trimming left V 5 bases short and J 1 base short, with 14 bases between. The CDR3 has 14 residues.

Sequences were derived from CD4+ T cells sorted from blood, sampled at week 0. The rearrangement joins TRBV29-1 to TRBJ1-1; D might be TRBD1 (5 bases). This TCR came from a human donor with alopecia areata. The CDR3 spells CSVKRTTENTEAFF. CDR3 in DNA: TGCAGCGTTAAGCGAACGACAGAGAACACTGAAGCTTTCTTT. The full variable domain, with the rest looked up from reference TRBV29-1 and TRBJ1-1, is SAVISQKPSRDICQRGTSLTIQCQVDSQVTMMFWYRQQPGQSLTLIATANQGSEATYESGFVIDKFPISRPNLTFSTLTVSNMSPEDSSIYLCSVKRTTENTEAFFGQGTRLTVV.